A single TCR beta chain is shown here with its context. The clone's antigen remains unknown. No base qualities exist here, and no much larger clone lies one base off it. This sample is drawn from a study of shared clonotypes between healthy human individuals (dated by TCRdb to 2020 to 2022). Regarding the complete study: The cohort included a few men and a couple of women between 18 and 49 years of age. For each donor, three plates each were used for CD4 naive and CD4 memory, two plates were used for CD8 naive, and one plate was used for CD8 memory. The study deeply sequenced blood TCR repertoires of about 5 healthy adults to estimate repertoire size and the extent of clonotype sharing between individuals. Different laboratories and diverse techniques were used to prepare libraries and sequence TCR repertoires, to increase sequencing depth and limit assay-specific biases. Per donor, leukapheresis produced somewhere between about 0.9 and 9.5 billion PBMCs. Results the study describes overall, beyond this receptor: Pairwise subsampling indicated that sequencing depth was expected to affect the degree of clonotype sharing among donors. The small number of donors limited the genetic and exposure-history diversity represented. Compared with non-shared clonotypes, clonotypes shared by all four sorted-subset donors had higher generation probabilities. Larger estimated clonotype richness was generally found for naive subsets than for memory subsets. Rarefaction of sorted-subset datasets indicated incomplete sequencing despite the large sequencing depth. Sampling was limited to blood, and TCR repertoires in tissue likely differ from TCR repertoires in blood. Sharing across a few donors was observed for approximately 4.6% of naive CD4, 3% to 3.5% of naive CD8, around 2.5% of memory CD4, and over 0.3% of memory CD8 clonotypes.

Donors were healthy HIV-negative adults with no recently reported acute infections or vaccinations. All donors were Caucasian adults living in Nashville, Tennessee, USA. Magnetic negative selection was used to enrich CD4+ T cells, after which naive cells were positively selected on CD45RA and the negative fraction became the memory subset. After blood collection by leukapheresis, PBMCs were isolated using Ficoll-Histopaque density gradient centrifugation and then cryopreserved in the vapor phase of liquid nitrogen. Purity and quantity of every magnetically sorted T cell population were checked by analytical flow cytometry. From each sorted fraction, genomic DNA was isolated and quantified by UV absorbance on a Nanodrop 2000c. For this chain, trimming is 3 bases at the V end and 5 bases at the J end, and the number of junction bases without a gene match is 4. The CDR3 runs 14 residues from the cysteine to the phenylalanine. The only DNA kept is the CDR3, 42 bases in frame from the first base. CDR1 and CDR2 are drawn from the germline V gene: SGHRS, YFSETQ.

TCR CDR3 regions were amplified from genomic DNA by multiplex PCR using the deep immunoSEQ assay. For each cell subset, the extracted genomic DNA was distributed evenly across all wells of several immunoSEQ 96-well plates, and each plate served as one replicate. Each replicate PCR for sorted subsets received around 200 ng genomic DNA, equal to 30,000 or so T cell genomes. Purified libraries were quantified with a Qubit 3.0 fluorometer, sized on a Bioanalyzer 2100, and re-quantified with the KAPA Library Quantification kit. Every immunoSEQ 96-well plate was sequenced on a separate single-read 150-cycle Illumina NextSeq 550 flow cell. In the authors' own workflow: Because the immunoSEQ output held only junctional sequences and lacked quality scores, the filtering could not match the filtering applied to full-length reads. To assign V/J genes and CDR3, sequences were annotated against IMGT germline references using PyIR, a Python wrapper for IgBLAST v1.9. Any read was removed if the V/J assignment was weak (E-value above 1e-6), the CDR3 was missing, or the read contained stop codons, out-of-frame junctions, or ambiguous translated residues. V3J clonotypes were defined as sequences sharing the same inferred V gene, J gene, and CDR3 amino acid sequence. Percentage overlap between repertoires was computed as shared unique clonotypes divided by the size of the smaller repertoire. Three approaches were used to assess repertoire richness: RTK rarefaction, the Chao1 estimator, and Recon v2.1 estimates of unobserved clonotypes. OLGA was used to compute generation probabilities for all TCRbeta clonotypes that the gDNA method yielded from four donors. TCRdb took over this immuneACCESS table, retaining in-frame rearrangements with V and J assigned. Such tables are incomplete; in checked studies, under half of the missing clones stem from an unresolved V gene, and the remainder is unexplained. V, J and clone size reflect that table, while D and trimming were determined from the DNA. Present in this sample are 850,000 to 1,200,000 clones, around 75% of which were seen just once. Together, the top ten hold around 1.4% of the sample.

The sample was memory CD4+ T cells sorted from blood. Interpreted using the paper, the cell subset or site label stands for: CD45RA-negative fraction. The source is a man younger than 35 in good health. This sequence uses TRBV5-1 and TRBJ2-3; 9 junctional bases match TRBD1. This receptor carries the CDR3 CASSSGTGLDTQYF. The nucleotide sequence reads as follows: TGCGCCAGCAGCTCCGGGACAGGGTTAGATACGCAGTATTTT.